This TCR beta chain was identified during a study of cytomegalovirus exposure and HLA in healthy donors. This clone was counted only a few times. This CDR3 spans 15 amino acids. CDR1 and CDR2 (germline): SGHTA, FQGNSA. V lost 4 bases to trimming and J lost 4 bases; unmatched junction nucleotides: 6. 13 Jbeta primers and 60 Vbeta primers were used for the PCR. TCRdb's table, derived via immunoSEQ multiplex PCR, lists solely in-frame clones and lacks some. The sample carries about 160,000 clones, 75% to 90% recorded once. The sample consisted of PBMCs. The receptor's source is a woman aged 18-29 years in good health and CMV-seronegative. The rearrangement uses TRBV7-2 and TRBJ1-1; 10 positions match TRBD1. This CDR3 is CASSSQTGGRTEAFF. For the CDR3, the DNA is TGTGCCAGCAGCTCCCAGACAGGGGGCCGCACTGAAGCTTTCTTT.